This is a list of T cell receptor beta chains from one sample in a study of cytomegalovirus exposure and HLA in healthy donors. Measured with immunoSEQ multiplex PCR; TCRdb has only the in-frame clones, and not every one. The sample holds fewer than 200,000 clones; roughly 84% are singletons and the top ten take roughly 2.8%. The sequenced material came from PBMCs. The source is a woman between 18 and 30 years old in good health and CMV-seropositive. The CDR3 runs from the conserved cysteine through the conserved F or W. Fields, in order: D gene, clone size, J gene, V gene, CDR3 DNA, CDR3 protein. The D gene is left open where the match is weak. The size field is filled for only some rows; it gives once, few, many or a size class.

>NA|NA|TRBJ1-4|TRBV27
TGTGCCAGCTTGGAGGGCTCAACTAATGAAAAACTGTTTTTT
CASLEGSTNEKLFF
>NA|NA|TRBJ2-1|TRBV7-8
TGTGCCAGCAGCCCCTCTAATGAGCAGTTCTTC
CASSPSNEQFF
>NA|NA|TRBJ1-1|TRBV6-5
TGTGCCAGCAGTTACTCCTCCGGGAGGACCACTGAAGCTTTCTTT
CASSYSSGRTTEAFF
>NA|once|TRBJ2-7|TRBV6-1
TGTGCCAGCAGCATAACAGGGGACTCGCAATACGAGCAGTACTTC
CASSITGDSQYEQYF
>NA|NA|TRBJ1-2|TRBV10-3
TGTGCCATCAGTGCCCGACAGACCGACGGCTACACCTTC
CAISARQTDGYTF
>TRBD1|NA|TRBJ1-2|TRBV18
TGTGCCAGCTCACCACCAGACAGGGCAGGCTATGGCTACACCTTC
CASSPPDRAGYGYTF
>NA|NA|TRBJ1-5|TRBV6-1
TGTGCCAGCAGTGAACAGGGAGGGAGGGTCAATCAGCCCCAGCATTTT
CASSEQGGRVNQPQHF
>NA|NA|TRBJ2-1|TRBV11-3
TGTGCCAGCAGCTTAGAAGAGGGAGGGCAGTTCTTC
CASSLEEGGQFF
>TRBD1|NA|TRBJ2-1|TRBV10-3
TGTGCCATCAGGGGACAGGGGGGAGTCAATGAGCAGTTCTTC
CAIRGQGGVNEQFF
>NA|NA|TRBJ1-6|TRBV11-1
TGTGCCAGCAGCATTAGTTCTCACGGACTGTTAAATTCACCCCTCCACTTT
CASSISSHGLLNSPLHF
>TRBD2|NA|TRBJ2-7|TRBV4-3
TGCGCCAGCAGCCTCTGGGCCCGGGAGGACGAGCAGTACTTC
CASSLWAREDEQYF
>NA|NA|TRBJ2-3|TRBV4-1
TGCGCCAGCAGCCAAGGGGGAGGCACAGATACGCAGTATTTT
CASSQGGGTDTQYF
>TRBD1|NA|TRBJ1-1|TRBV28
TGTGCCAGCAGTCCCGTTCAGGGGGTCACTGAAGCTTTCTTT
CASSPVQGVTEAFF
>NA|once|TRBJ1-5|TRBV4-1
TGCGCCAGCAGCCAAACGAACACGAATCAGCCCCAGCATTTT
CASSQTNTNQPQHF
>NA|NA|TRBJ1-1|TRBV9
TGTGCCAGCAGCGGACGGGATACGAACACTGAAGCTTTCTTT
CASSGRDTNTEAFF
>TRBD1|NA|TRBJ2-2|TRBV29-1
TGCAGCGTTACGGGACAGGACACCGGGGAGCTGTTTTTT
CSVTGQDTGELFF
>TRBD1|NA|TRBJ2-7|TRBV14
TGTGCCAGCAGCCAAGTAGACAGGGGCCACGAGCAGTACTTC
CASSQVDRGHEQYF
>TRBD1|NA|TRBJ1-1|TRBV7-6
TGTGCCAGCAGCTTAGGGACAGGGGGTCGAGCTTTCTTT
CASSLGTGGRAFF
>NA|NA|TRBJ1-6|TRBV27
TGTGCCAGCAGTCTCCGCGGAGGCTCCTATAATTCACCCCTCCACTTT
CASSLRGGSYNSPLHF
>NA|NA|TRBJ2-3|TRBV11-2
TGTGCCAGCAGCAGACAGGTCGATACGCAGTATTTT
CASSRQVDTQYF
>TRBD2|NA|TRBJ2-3|TRBV9
TGTGCCAGCAGCGGTAGCGGGGGAACCACAGATACGCAGTATTTT
CASSGSGGTTDTQYF
>NA|NA|TRBJ2-2|TRBV19
TGTGCCAGTACCCCGGGACACAACACCGGGGAGCTGTTTTTT
CASTPGHNTGELFF
>TRBD1|NA|TRBJ1-1|TRBV7-3
TGTGCCAGCAGCTCCCGACAGGGGGGCACTGAAGCTTTCTTT
CASSSRQGGTEAFF
>NA|NA|TRBJ1-1|TRBV6-5
TGTGCCAGCACCCGGTACACTGAAGCTTTCTTT
CASTRYTEAFF
>TRBD2|NA|TRBJ2-5|TRBV13
TGTGCCAGCAGCTTTCGGGGGGGAGAGACCCAGTACTTC
CASSFRGGETQYF
>TRBD1|NA|TRBJ1-2|TRBV2
TGTGCCAGCAGTGAAGCGGGACAGGGTGATGGCTACACCTTC
CASSEAGQGDGYTF
>NA|NA|TRBJ2-3|TRBV5-4
TGTGCCAGCAGCTTTCCCCTAAACGCGGGAACTAGCACAGATACGCAGTATTTT
CASSFPLNAGTSTDTQYF